This entry lists 3 T cell receptor beta chains sequenced from one sample in a study of cytomegalovirus exposure and HLA in healthy donors. 60 Vbeta and 13 Jbeta primers were used in PCR. Profiling relied on immunoSEQ multiplex PCR, and the TCRdb table lists in-frame clones only, not all of them. The sample holds over 200,000 clones, 75% to 80% seen once. The sample consisted of PBMCs. The source is a male donor in good health and CMV-seronegative.

The chain recombines TRBV11-2 with TRBJ2-7; 7 positions agree with TRBD2. The CDR3 covers 17 residues. Germline CDR1 is SGHAT and CDR2 is FQNNGV. J was trimmed by 0 bases and V by 4 bases; bases with no gene match: 12. The CDR3 loop reads CASSSVRGKRGSYEQYF. CDR3 in DNA: TGTGCCAGCAGCTCCGTCCGCGGAAAGCGGGGCTCCTACGAGCAGTACTTC.

The J gene is TRBJ1-2, the V gene TRBV5-1; TRBD1 aligns across 11 bases. The CDR3 extends over 14 amino acids. V dropped 4 bases and J dropped 3; count of bases not matched to a gene: 2. The germline V gene has CDR1 SGHRS and CDR2 YFSETQ. CDR3 nucleotide sequence: TGCGCCAGCAGCATGGGACAGGGGGACTATGGCTACACCTTC. Translated: CASSMGQGDYGYTF.

This clone was picked up a small number of times. This rearrangement joins TRBV9 to TRBJ2-7, with D possibly being TRBD2 (6 bases). This CDR3 has 18 residues. V was pared by 1 base and J by 4 bases, with 24 bases between. Germline lookup yields CDR1 SGDLS and CDR2 YYNGEE. CDR3 loop: CASSVRLGEPCQEYEQYF. The CDR3 DNA sequence: TGTGCCAGCAGCGTAAGACTAGGGGAGCCCTGTCAGGAATACGAGCAGTACTTC.